The 21 T cell receptor beta chains in this list originate from one sample, sequenced in a study of cytomegalovirus exposure and HLA in healthy donors. Primers for the PCR totalled 60 Vbeta and 13 Jbeta. The data were produced by immunoSEQ multiplex PCR, yet TCRdb's version contains in-frame clones alone and is incomplete. Here the sample spans roughly 100,000 clones, around 63% being singletons. Sequencing was carried out using PBMCs. These receptor sequences come from a human donor in good health.

There are a few counts of this clone. J is TRBJ2-7 and V is TRBV7-9, with D maybe TRBD2 (5 bases). Germline CDR1 is SEHNR and CDR2 is FQNEAQ (reference sequence). V was shortened by 5 bases and J by 2 bases, with 13 bases between the two germline ends. This CDR3 comprises 14 residues. This CDR3 reads CASSQSDGTYEQYF. The CDR3 DNA is TGTGCCAGCAGCCAATCGGACGGGACCTACGAGCAGTACTTC.

This chain connects TRBV27 to TRBJ2-7; D perhaps matches TRBD2 (5 bases). This CDR3 spans 15 amino acids. The V gene lost 8 bases and the J gene lost 0 bases, with 17 bases spanning the gap. Germline CDR1 reads MNHEY; CDR2 reads SMNVEV (reference sequence). CDR3 region: CASSFGVPPSYEQYF. CDR3 bases: TGTGCCAGCTCATTCGGGGTTCCCCCCTCCTACGAGCAGTACTTC.

This clone has just one count. The J gene is TRBJ2-5, the V gene TRBV29-1, with 12 positions matching TRBD1. The J segment lost 4 bases and the V segment lost 7 bases, leaving 25 bases of the junction unmatched. Germline loops: CDR1 SQVTM, CDR2 ANQGSEA. The CDR3 sequence is 20 residues long. The CDR3 coding sequence is TGCAGCGCCCAATCTTCCGGGACAGGGGGCCGGAACCCCCTCGGAGAGACCCAGTACTTC. Translating gives CSAQSSGTGGRNPLGETQYF.

V usage is TRBV7-6 and J usage is TRBJ2-7, with 8 bases identical to TRBD2. V dropped 2 bases and J dropped 5; count of bases not matched to a gene: 17. This CDR3 has 18 residues. Germline loops: CDR1 SGHVS, CDR2 FNYEAQ. In DNA, the CDR3 is TGTGCCAGCAGCTTAAGGCCCCCCTCAGCGGGAGTAGTCGACGAGCAGTACTTC. Protein sequence: CASSLRPPSAGVVDEQYF.

This clone has a handful of counts. This rearrangement joins TRBV9 to TRBJ2-5; 8 bases align to TRBD2. CDR3 length: 16 residues. Germline CDR1 and CDR2: SGDLS and YYNGEE. V trimming: 4 bases; J trimming: 1 base; junction bases outside the gene matches: 9. For the CDR3, the DNA is TGTGCCAGCAGCCCCGCGGGGGGCGCCGGCCAAGAGACCCAGTACTTC. As protein: CASSPAGGAGQETQYF.

The V and J genes are TRBV4-2 and TRBJ2-7; a possible D gene is TRBD1 (5 bases). Germline lookup yields CDR1 LGHNA and CDR2 YNFKEQ. V lost 3 bases and J 7 bases, leaving 10 bases between the germline ends. This CDR3 spans 12 amino acids. CDR3 sequence (DNA): TGTGCCAGCAGCCACCAGGGTGAAGAGCAGTACTTC. Protein sequence: CASSHQGEEQYF.

V and J are TRBV2 and TRBJ2-7, with TRBD1 identical over 9 bases. V shed 5 bases and J 5 bases; nucleotides not matched to a gene: 10. Germline-derived CDR1 and CDR2 are SNHLY and FYNNEI. CDR3 length equals 15 residues. The CDR3 is CASSPRTGDLDEQYF. The CDR3 DNA is TGTGCCAGCAGTCCCCGGACAGGGGATCTGGACGAGCAGTACTTC.

V is TRBV7-9 and J is TRBJ2-1; D unclear. V was clipped by 4 bases and J by 4 bases, with 14 bases between them. The germline gives CDR1 SEHNR, CDR2 FQNEAQ (reference sequence). The CDR3 is 15 residues long. CDR3 coding DNA: TGTGCCAGCAGCTACGTTCCAGAACCATACAATGAGCAGTTCTTC. As protein: CASSYVPEPYNEQFF.

A remark on this clone: In the same sample, other DNA sequences code for this CDR3. The CDR3 reads CASSQGLPTEAFF. Here the CDR3 DNA reads TGTGCCAGCAGCCAGGGACTGCCTACTGAAGCTTTCTTT. This rearrangement joins TRBV14 to TRBJ1-1; D perhaps matches TRBD1 (5 bases). CDR1 and CDR2 from the germline V gene are SGHDN and FVKESK. The length of the CDR3 is 13 residues. The ends were cut back, 3 bases at V and 5 bases at J, with 10 bases in the middle.

In its sample, this clone was seen once. The chain couples TRBV5-1 to TRBJ2-1; TRBD2 aligns across 13 bases. The trim removed 4 bases at V and 7 bases at J, leaving 8 bases unmatched. This CDR3 region has 16 residues. Looked up from germline, CDR1 is SGHRS and CDR2 is YFSETQ. CDR3 sequence (DNA): TGCGCCAGCAGCATCCGGACTAGCGGGAGCGTAAATGAGCAGTTCTTC. Protein: CASSIRTSGSVNEQFF. The variable domain in full, completed from reference TRBV5-1 and TRBJ2-1, reads KAGVTQTPRYLIKTRGQQVTLSCSPISGHRSVSWYQQTPGQGLQFLFEYFSETQRNKGNFPGRFSGRQFSNSRSEMNVSTLELGDSALYLCASSIRTSGSVNEQFFGPGTRLTVL.

The chain links TRBV6-1 to TRBJ2-3, with D tentatively TRBD1 (5 bases). Germline loops: CDR1 MNHNS, CDR2 SASEGT. This CDR3 has 13 residues. V shed 4 bases and J shed 13 bases, with 18 bases lying between them. CDR3 in DNA: TGTGCCAGCAGTGGACAGATAAGTTGGTTGGAGTATTTT. Residues: CASSGQISWLEYF.

The gene calls are TRBV7-9 and TRBJ2-7; TRBD2 matches 8 bases. The V and J ends lost 3 bases and 3 bases, in that order; junction bases with no gene match: 4. Per the germline V gene, CDR1 is SEHNR and CDR2 is FQNEAQ (reference sequence). CDR3 size: 14 residues. The CDR3 is CASSFLGLDYEQYF. CDR3 in DNA: TGTGCCAGCAGCTTTTTGGGACTAGACTACGAGCAGTACTTC.

CDR3 residues: CAWDNRGFYGYTF. The CDR3 coding sequence is TGTGCCTGGGACAACAGGGGTTTCTATGGCTACACCTTC. The chain combines TRBV30 with TRBJ1-2; 7 nucleotides match TRBD1. Germline V CDR1 and CDR2: GTSNPN, SVGIG (reference sequence). Trimming removed 5 bases from V and 4 bases from J; junction bases left unmatched: 7. There are 13 residues in the CDR3.

The chain couples TRBV30 to TRBJ2-4, with D possibly being TRBD2 (5 bases). CDR1 is GTSNPN, CDR2 SVGIG, per germline (reference sequence). V was cut by 0 bases and J by 7 bases, with 10 bases left in between. The CDR3 is made up of 13 amino acids. The CDR3 DNA follows: TGTGCCTGGAGTGTATCTGGGGAGAACATTCAGTACTTC. Residues: CAWSVSGENIQYF.

The chain uses TRBV18 and TRBJ2-1; weak D call: TRBD1 (5 bases). Germline V gene sequence: CDR1 KGHSH, CDR2 LQKENI. This CDR3 contains 14 residues. V was shortened by 5 bases and J by 6 bases, with 14 bases between the two germline ends. CDR3 loop: CASSSRQMGNEQFF. CDR3 DNA sequence: TGTGCCAGCTCATCCCGACAGATGGGCAATGAGCAGTTCTTC.

This chain links TRBV19 with TRBJ1-1; the D gene is possibly TRBD1 (5 bases). The germline V gene encodes CDR1 LNHDA and CDR2 SQIVND (reference sequence). The germline V and J ends were trimmed by 7 bases and 7 bases, with 13 bases remaining between them. The CDR3 consists of 12 residues. For the CDR3, the DNA is TGTGCCAGTAACCCCATTCAGGGTGAAGCTTTCTTT. Its protein product is CASNPIQGEAFF.

This clone was detected a few times. The gene calls are TRBV30 and TRBJ2-2; tentative D call: TRBD2 (6 bases). Trimming removed 2 bases from V and 6 bases from J, with 10 bases in between. Germline V lookup: CDR1 GTSNPN, CDR2 SVGIG (reference sequence). The CDR3 is made up of 13 amino acids. CDR3 nucleotide sequence: TGTGCCTGGAGTTCAAGGAGGGCCGGGGAGCTGTTTTTT. Translating it yields CAWSSRRAGELFF.

This clone was seen a few times. J is TRBJ2-2 and V is TRBV28, with D perhaps matching TRBD1 (5 bases). CDR3 length: 15 amino acids. The V and J ends lost 5 bases and 6 bases respectively, with 16 bases between them. From germline, CDR1 is MDHEN and CDR2 SYDVKM. The CDR3 DNA is TGTGCCAGCAGTCCCCTCAAGGGGCCCCCCGGGGAGCTGTTTTTT. Its translation is CASSPLKGPPGELFF.

V gene TRBV28 combines with J gene TRBJ2-1; 9 bases line up with TRBD2. The germline gives CDR1 MDHEN, CDR2 SYDVKM. V was pared by 5 bases and J by 3 bases, with 5 bases of the junction left unmatched. The CDR3 loop spans 15 amino acids. CDR3 sequence reads: CASSVAGVGYNEQFF. The CDR3 DNA sequence: TGTGCCAGCAGTGTAGCGGGAGTCGGCTACAATGAGCAGTTCTTC.

The chain carries TRBV7-9 and TRBJ2-1; the D gene is possibly TRBD1 (5 bases). There are 11 residues in the CDR3. V was trimmed by 5 bases and J by 8 bases, leaving 7 bases between them. Looked up from germline, CDR1 is SEHNR and CDR2 is FQNEAQ (reference sequence). CDR3 nucleotides: TGTGCCAGCAGCCAGGGTTATGAGCAGTTCTTC. This encodes CASSQGYEQFF. Based on the CDR3 plus reference TRBV7-9 and TRBJ2-1, the full variable domain is DTGVSQNPRHKITKRGQNVTFRCDPISEHNRLYWYRQTLGQGPEFLTYFQNEAQLEKSRLLSDRFSAERPKGSFSTLEIQRTEQGDSAMYLCASSQGYEQFFGPGTRLTVL.

Notes on this clone: This sample includes further DNA sequences coding for the same CDR3. V is TRBV7-9 and J is TRBJ2-2, with a weak D call TRBD1 (5 bases). Germline CDR1 SEHNR, CDR2 FQNEAQ (reference sequence). The ends were cut back, 4 bases at V and 4 bases at J, with 13 bases in the middle. The CDR3 runs 15 residues. CDR3 amino acids: CASSSLGLFTGELFF. DNA of the CDR3: TGTGCCAGCAGCTCCCTGGGGCTATTCACCGGGGAGCTGTTTTTT.